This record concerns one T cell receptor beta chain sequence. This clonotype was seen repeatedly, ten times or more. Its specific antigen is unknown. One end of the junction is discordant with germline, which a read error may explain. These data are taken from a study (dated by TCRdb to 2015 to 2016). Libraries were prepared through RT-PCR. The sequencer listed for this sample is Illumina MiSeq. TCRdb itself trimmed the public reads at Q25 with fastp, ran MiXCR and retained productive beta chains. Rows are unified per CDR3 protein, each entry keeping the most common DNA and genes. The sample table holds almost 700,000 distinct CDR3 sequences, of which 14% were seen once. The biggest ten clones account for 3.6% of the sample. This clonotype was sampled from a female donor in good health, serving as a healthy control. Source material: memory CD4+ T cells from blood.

The CDR3 region: CASSLETGSNQPQHF. Here is the DNA: TGCGCCAGCAGCTTGGAGACAGGTAGCAATCAGCCCCAGCATTTT. The sequence links TRBV7-9 to TRBJ1-5, with a tentative D gene TRBD1 over 6 matching bases. The CDR3 numbers 15 residues from cysteine through phenylalanine. The DNA shown is the 45-base CDR3, in frame from base 1. The germline V gene (reference sequence) yields SEHNR for CDR1 and FQNEAQ for CDR2. With the rest looked up from the reference TRBV7-9 and TRBJ1-5 genes rather than sequenced, the full variable domain is DTGVSQNPRHKITKRGQNVTFRCDPISEHNRLYWYRQTLGQGPEFLTYFQNEAQLEKSRLLSDRFSAERPKGSFSTLEIQRTEQGDSAMYLCASSLETGSNQPQHFGDGTRLSIL.